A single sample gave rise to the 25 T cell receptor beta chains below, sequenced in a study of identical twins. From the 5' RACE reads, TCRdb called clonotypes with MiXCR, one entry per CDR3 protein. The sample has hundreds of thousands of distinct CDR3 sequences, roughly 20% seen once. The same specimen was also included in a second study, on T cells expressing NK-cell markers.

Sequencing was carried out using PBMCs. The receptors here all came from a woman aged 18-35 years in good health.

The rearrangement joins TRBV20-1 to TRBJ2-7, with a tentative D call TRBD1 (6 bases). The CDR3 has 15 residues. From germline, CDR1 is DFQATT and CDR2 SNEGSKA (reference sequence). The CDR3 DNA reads TGCATCGCTACCTATCACCAGGGGATGAAGTGGGAGCAGTACTTC. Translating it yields CIATYHQGMKWEQYF.

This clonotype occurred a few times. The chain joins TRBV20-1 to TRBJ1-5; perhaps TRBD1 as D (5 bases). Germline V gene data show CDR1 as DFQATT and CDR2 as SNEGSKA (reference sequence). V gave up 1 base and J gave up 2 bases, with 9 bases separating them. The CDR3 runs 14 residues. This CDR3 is CSARVPGRNQPQHF. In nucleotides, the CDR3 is TGCAGTGCTAGAGTTCCAGGGCGCAATCAGCCCCAGCATTTT.

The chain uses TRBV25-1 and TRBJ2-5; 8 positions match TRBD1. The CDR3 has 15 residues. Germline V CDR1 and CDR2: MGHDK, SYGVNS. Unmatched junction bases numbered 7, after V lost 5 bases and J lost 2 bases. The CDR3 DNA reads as TGTGCCAGCAGTCCGACAGGGGACATGCAAGAGACCCAGTACTTC. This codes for CASSPTGDMQETQYF. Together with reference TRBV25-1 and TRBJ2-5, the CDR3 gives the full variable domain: EADIYQTPRYLVIGTGKKITLECSQTMGHDKMYWYQQDPGMELHLIHYSYGVNSTEKGDLSSESTVSRIRTEHFPLTLESARPSHTSQYLCASSPTGDMQETQYFGPGTRLLVL.

As DNA, the CDR3 is TGTGCCAGCAGCTGGACAGCGGCAGATACGCAGTATTTT. This codes for CASSWTAADTQYF. V and J are TRBV7-9 and TRBJ2-3, with D tentatively TRBD1 (6 bases). Germline V gives CDR1 SEHNR, CDR2 FQNEAQ (reference sequence). V was cut by 4 bases and J by 4 bases, with 9 bases left in between. The CDR3 is 13 amino acids.

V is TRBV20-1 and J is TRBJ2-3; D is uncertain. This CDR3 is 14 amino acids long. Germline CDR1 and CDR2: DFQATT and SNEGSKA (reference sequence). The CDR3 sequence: CSPNTLTSTDTQYF. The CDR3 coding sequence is TGCAGCCCAAATACACTGACTAGCACAGATACGCAGTATTTT.

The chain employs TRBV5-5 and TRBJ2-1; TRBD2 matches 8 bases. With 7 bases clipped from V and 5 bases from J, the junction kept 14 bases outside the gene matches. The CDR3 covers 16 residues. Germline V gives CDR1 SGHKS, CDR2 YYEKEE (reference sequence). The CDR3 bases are TGTGCCAGCCGACCCCGGGGGGGACTGTTGAACAATGAGCAGTTCTTC. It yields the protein CASRPRGGLLNNEQFF.

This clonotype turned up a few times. In nucleotides, the CDR3 is TGCGCCAGCAGCCCCGGAGGACAGGACTATGGCTACACCTTC. Translated, it gives CASSPGGQDYGYTF. The genes are TRBV5-1 and TRBJ1-2; 7 nucleotides match TRBD1. This CDR3 region has 14 residues. V lost 4 bases, J lost 3 bases, and 6 bases stayed unmatched. Germline V gene sequence: CDR1 SGHRS, CDR2 YFSETQ. The variable domain in full, completed from reference TRBV5-1 and TRBJ1-2, reads KAGVTQTPRYLIKTRGQQVTLSCSPISGHRSVSWYQQTPGQGLQFLFEYFSETQRNKGNFPGRFSGRQFSNSRSEMNVSTLELGDSALYLCASSPGGQDYGYTFGSGTRLTVV.

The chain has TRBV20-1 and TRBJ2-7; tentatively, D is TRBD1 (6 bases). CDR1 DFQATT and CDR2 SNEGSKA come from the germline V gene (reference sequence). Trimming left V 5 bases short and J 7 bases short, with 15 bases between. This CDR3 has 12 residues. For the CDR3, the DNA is TGCAGTGCTCCGAGGCAGGGGACGGAGCAGTACTTC. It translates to CSAPRQGTEQYF.

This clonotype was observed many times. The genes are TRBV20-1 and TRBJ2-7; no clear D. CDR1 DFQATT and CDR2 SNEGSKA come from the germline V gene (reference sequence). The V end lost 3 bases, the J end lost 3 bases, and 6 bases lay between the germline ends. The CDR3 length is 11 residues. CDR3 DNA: TGCAGTGCTAGTGGCTTCTACGAGCAGTACTTC. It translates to CSASGFYEQYF.

DNA for the CDR3: TGTGCCAGCACCCCTTGGGAGACAGGGGTTTATGGCTACACCTTC. Encoded protein: CASTPWETGVYGYTF. V is TRBV12-3 or TRBV12-4 and J is TRBJ1-2; TRBD1 agrees at 8 bases. CDR3 length: 15 residues. After removal of 7 bases from V and 5 bases from J, the junction contained 12 bases not matched to a gene.

The CDR3 DNA is TGTGCCAGCAGCTTAGGAGGGAGGGGTAATGAGCAGTTCTTC. Residues: CASSLGGRGNEQFF. This chain links TRBV7-7 with TRBJ2-1, with 7 bases identical to TRBD2. The CDR3 consists of 14 residues. The germline gives CDR1 SSHAT, CDR2 FNYEAQ (reference sequence). With 1 base clipped from V and 7 bases from J, the junction kept 4 bases outside the gene matches.

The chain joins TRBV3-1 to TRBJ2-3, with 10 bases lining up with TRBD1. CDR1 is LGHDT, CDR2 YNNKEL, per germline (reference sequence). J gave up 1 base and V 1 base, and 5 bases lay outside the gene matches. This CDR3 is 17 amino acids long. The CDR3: CASSQVQGQGRTDTQYF. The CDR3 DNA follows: TGTGCCAGCAGCCAAGTTCAGGGACAGGGGCGCACAGATACGCAGTATTTT.

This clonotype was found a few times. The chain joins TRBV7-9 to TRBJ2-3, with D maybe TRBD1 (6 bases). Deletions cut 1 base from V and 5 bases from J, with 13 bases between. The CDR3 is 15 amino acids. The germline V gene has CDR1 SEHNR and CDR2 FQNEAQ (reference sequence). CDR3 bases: TGTGCCAGCAGCTTAGGGGTAGGGGGACAAGATACGCAGTATTTT. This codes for CASSLGVGGQDTQYF.

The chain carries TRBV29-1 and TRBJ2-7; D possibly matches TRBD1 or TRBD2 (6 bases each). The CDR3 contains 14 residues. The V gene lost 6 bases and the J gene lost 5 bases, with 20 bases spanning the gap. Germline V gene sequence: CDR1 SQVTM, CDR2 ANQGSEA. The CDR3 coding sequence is TGCAGCGTCGAGGGCGGGGACAAGGGCAACGAGCAGTACTTC. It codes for CSVEGGDKGNEQYF.

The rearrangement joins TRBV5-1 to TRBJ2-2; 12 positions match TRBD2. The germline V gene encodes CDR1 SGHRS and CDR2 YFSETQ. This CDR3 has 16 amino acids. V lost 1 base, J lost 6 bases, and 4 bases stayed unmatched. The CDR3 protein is CASSLLAGGPAGELFF. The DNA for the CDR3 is TGCGCCAGCAGCTTGCTAGCGGGAGGGCCGGCCGGGGAGCTGTTTTTT.

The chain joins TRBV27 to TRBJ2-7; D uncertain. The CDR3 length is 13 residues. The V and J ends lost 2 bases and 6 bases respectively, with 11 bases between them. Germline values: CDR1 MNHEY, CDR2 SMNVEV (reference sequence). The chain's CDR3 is CASSLMPRSEQYF. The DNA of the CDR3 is TGTGCCAGCAGTTTAATGCCTAGATCCGAGCAGTACTTC.

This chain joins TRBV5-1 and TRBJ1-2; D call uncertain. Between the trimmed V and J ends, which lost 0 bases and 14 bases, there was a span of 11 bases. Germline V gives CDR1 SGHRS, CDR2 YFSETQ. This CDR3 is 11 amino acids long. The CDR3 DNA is TGCGCCAGCAGCTTGGGACGAGACGAGACCTTC. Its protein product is CASSLGRDETF.

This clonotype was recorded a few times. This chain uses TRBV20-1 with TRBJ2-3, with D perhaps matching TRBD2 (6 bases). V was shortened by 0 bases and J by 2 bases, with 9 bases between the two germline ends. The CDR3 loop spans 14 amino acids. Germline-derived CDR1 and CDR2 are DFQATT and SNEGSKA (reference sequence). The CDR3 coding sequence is TGCAGTGCTAGAGATCTAGCGTACACAGATACGCAGTATTTT. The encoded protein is CSARDLAYTDTQYF.

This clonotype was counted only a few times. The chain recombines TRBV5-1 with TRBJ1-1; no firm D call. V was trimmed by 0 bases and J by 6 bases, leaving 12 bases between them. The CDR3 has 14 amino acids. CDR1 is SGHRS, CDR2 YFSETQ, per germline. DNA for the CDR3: TGCGCCAGCAGCTTGGTTCTAGGAGAAGCTGAAGCTTTCTTT. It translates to CASSLVLGEAEAFF.

The CDR3 protein is CASSEGGGLQETQYF. CDR3 sequence (DNA): TGTGCCAGCAGCGAGGGGGGCGGACTGCAAGAGACCCAGTACTTC. The rearrangement uses TRBV7-8 and TRBJ2-5, with D perhaps TRBD1 or TRBD2 (6 bases each). V gave up 5 bases and J gave up 2 bases, with 15 bases separating them. This CDR3 contains 15 residues. Germline V lookup: CDR1 SGHVS, CDR2 FQNEAQ.

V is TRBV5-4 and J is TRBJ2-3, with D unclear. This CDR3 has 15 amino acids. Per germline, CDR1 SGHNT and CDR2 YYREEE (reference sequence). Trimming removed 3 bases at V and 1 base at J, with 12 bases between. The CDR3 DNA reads TGTGCCAGCAGCTCCCTCTCTTGGGGCACAGATACGCAGTATTTT. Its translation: CASSSLSWGTDTQYF.

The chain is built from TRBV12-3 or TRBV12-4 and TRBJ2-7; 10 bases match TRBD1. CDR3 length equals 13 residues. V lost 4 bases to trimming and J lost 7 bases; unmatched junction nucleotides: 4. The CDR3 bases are TGTGCCAGCAGTTGGGGACAGGGGAGTGAGCAGTACTTC. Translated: CASSWGQGSEQYF.

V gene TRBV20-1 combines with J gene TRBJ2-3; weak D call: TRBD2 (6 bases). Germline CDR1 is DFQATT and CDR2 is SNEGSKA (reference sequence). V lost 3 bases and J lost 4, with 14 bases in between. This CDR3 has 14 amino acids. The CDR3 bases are TGCAGTGCTAGTGGGCGGGGTCAAGCAGATACGCAGTATTTT. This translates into CSASGRGQADTQYF.

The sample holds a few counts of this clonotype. CDR3 residues: CASSPKTRGGTGELFF. DNA of the CDR3: TGTGCCAGCAGTCCGAAGACTCGCGGAGGAACCGGGGAGCTGTTTTTT. The chain is built from TRBV6-2 or TRBV6-3 and TRBJ2-2; maybe TRBD2 (5 bases). This CDR3 is built from 16 residues. V gave up 5 bases and J gave up 5 bases, with 18 bases separating them. Germline V CDR1 and CDR2: MNHEY, SVGEGT.

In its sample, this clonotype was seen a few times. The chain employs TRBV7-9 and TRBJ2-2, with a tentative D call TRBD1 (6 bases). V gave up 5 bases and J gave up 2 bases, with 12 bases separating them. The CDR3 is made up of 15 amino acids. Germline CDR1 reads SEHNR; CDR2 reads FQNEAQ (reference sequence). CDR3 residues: CASSAHRVNTGELFF. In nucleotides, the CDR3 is TGTGCCAGCAGCGCTCACAGGGTCAACACCGGGGAGCTGTTTTTT.